The next 17 T cell receptor beta chains were all read from a single sample in a study of blood T cell repertoires in COVID-19 (dated by TCRdb to 2020 to 2021). Libraries were constructed by the immunoSEQ multiplex PCR assay. This is the immuneACCESS table as TCRdb keeps it, with only in-frame sequences that have V and J called. A part of the clones is gone; compared with another copy, unresolved V genes explain less than half, and the rest is unexplained. For this sample there are hundreds of thousands of clones; around nine tenths appear just once. The ten biggest clones cover less than 4% of the sample. Sequenced material: PBMCs or T cells enriched from blood (not recorded which). These receptors came from a woman in her twenties or thirties with acute COVID-19.

Only one count was recorded for this clone. The DNA of the CDR3 is TGTGCCAGCAGCCGTAGCGGGGAGCCAAATCAGCCCCAGCATTTT. Its translation: CASSRSGEPNQPQHF. This chain connects TRBV9 to TRBJ1-5; D gene ambiguous. The CDR3 is made up of 15 amino acids. V lost 4 bases to trimming and J lost 4 bases, with 15 bases between them. Germline CDR1 is SGDLS and CDR2 is YYNGEE.

The chain links TRBV5-1 to TRBJ1-6, with TRBD1 identical over 7 bases. Per germline, CDR1 SGHRS and CDR2 YFSETQ. J gave up 4 bases and V 2 bases, and 9 bases lay outside the gene matches. The CDR3 has 17 residues. Here the CDR3 reads CASSFGDRAIYNSPLHF. The CDR3 DNA reads as TGCGCCAGCAGCTTCGGAGACAGGGCCATATATAATTCACCCCTCCACTTT.

The chain links TRBV13 to TRBJ1-1; TRBD1 aligns across 7 bases. CDR1 PRHDT and CDR2 FYEKMQ come from the germline V gene (reference sequence). V lost 0 bases to trimming and J lost 7 bases; unmatched junction nucleotides: 2. There are 13 residues in the CDR3. The CDR3 sequence: CASSLGTGNEAFF. The DNA for the CDR3 is TGTGCCAGCAGCTTAGGGACAGGGAATGAAGCTTTCTTT.

This sequence joins TRBV27 and TRBJ1-4; the D is unclear. Trimming removed 1 base from V and 6 bases from J, with 9 bases in between. From germline, CDR1 is MNHEY and CDR2 SMNVEV (reference sequence). This CDR3 comprises 14 residues. The CDR3 nucleotides are TGTGCCAGCAGTTTATTTTCAGCGGATGAAAAACTGTTTTTT. Translation: CASSLFSADEKLFF. The variable domain in full, with the rest retrieved from reference TRBV27 and TRBJ1-4, is EAQVTQNPRYLITVTGKKLTVTCSQNMNHEYMSWYRQDPGLGLRQIYYSMNVEVTDKGDVPEGYKVSRKEKRNFPLILESPSPNQTSLYFCASSLFSADEKLFFGSGTQLSVL.

The genes are TRBV28 and TRBJ1-1; 9 bases match TRBD1. Per the germline V gene, CDR1 is MDHEN and CDR2 is SYDVKM. The junction had 7 bases not matched to a gene; V was cut back by 11 bases and J by 0 bases. The CDR3 sequence is 14 residues long. The CDR3 DNA reads as TGTGCCGCTACAGGGGGCCGGATGAACACTGAAGCTTTCTTT. This codes for CAATGGRMNTEAFF. Full variable domain (outside the CDR3, taken from reference TRBV28 and TRBJ1-1): DVKVTQSSRYLVKRTGEKVFLECVQDMDHENMFWYRQDPGLGLRLIYFSYDVKMKEKGDIPEGYSVSREKKERFSLILESASTNQTSMYLCAATGGRMNTEAFFGQGTRLTVV.

The chain couples TRBV4-3 to TRBJ1-2; D unclear. V lost 0 bases to trimming and J lost 4 bases, with 9 bases between them. This CDR3 is 14 amino acids long. Germline lookup yields CDR1 LGHNA and CDR2 YSLEER. The CDR3 DNA reads as TGCGCCAGCAGCCAAGATTGGCCAGGCTATGGCTACACCTTC. This encodes CASSQDWPGYGYTF.

This chain connects TRBV28 to TRBJ1-2, with D hard to call. The V end lost 5 bases, the J end lost 8 bases, and 18 bases lay between the germline ends. The germline CDR1 and CDR2 sequences are MDHEN and SYDVKM. The CDR3 contains 14 residues. Written as DNA, the CDR3 is TGTGCCAGCAGTGTGGGAGATTCGACGGGAGGCTACACCTTC. Its translation is CASSVGDSTGGYTF.

J is TRBJ1-1 and V is TRBV12-2. TRBV12-2 is a pseudogene locus. This CDR3 spans 16 amino acids. The CDR3 loop reads CASRLGGRGRDTEAFF. The CDR3 DNA reads as TGTGCAAGTCGCTTAGGAGGGCGGGGGCGCGACACTGAAGCTTTCTTT.

V usage is TRBV24-1 and J usage is TRBJ2-6; 7 positions match TRBD1. Germline CDR1 and CDR2: KGHDR and SFDVKD. With V trimmed by 5 bases and J by 0 bases, 9 bases remained unmatched. The CDR3 runs to 18 residues. CDR3 DNA sequence: TGTGCCACCAGTGGAAGACAGGGTAAAAGCTCTGGGGCCAACGTCCTGACTTTC. Translating it yields CATSGRQGKSSGANVLTF.

The chain employs TRBV7-3 and TRBJ2-1; 7 nucleotides match TRBD1. Trimming at V came to 5 bases and at J to 10 bases, leaving 8 bases not matched to a gene. Germline CDR1 is SGHTA and CDR2 is FQGTGA. The CDR3 spans 13 residues. This CDR3 reads CASSRGGPAEQFF. The CDR3 region has the DNA TGTGCCAGCAGCCGAGGGGGCCCGGCCGAGCAGTTCTTC.

This sequence joins TRBV5-5 and TRBJ1-3; the D gene is possibly TRBD1 (5 bases). This CDR3 spans 14 amino acids. The germline V gene encodes CDR1 SGHKS and CDR2 YYEKEE (reference sequence). V was clipped by 4 bases and J by 0 bases, with 8 bases between them. The CDR3 reads CASSPGSSGNTIYF. In DNA form, the CDR3 reads TGTGCCAGCAGCCCAGGGTCCTCTGGAAACACCATATATTTT.

The chain has TRBV4-1 and TRBJ2-7; D might be TRBD1 (6 bases). This CDR3 region has 14 residues. V was pared by 1 base and J by 0 bases, with 7 bases between. CDR1 is MGHRA, CDR2 YSYEKL, per germline. This CDR3 reads CASSQVQGSYEQYF. The CDR3 coding sequence is TGCGCCAGCAGCCAAGTACAGGGCTCCTACGAGCAGTACTTC.

This chain uses TRBV12-5 with TRBJ1-2; TRBD1 matches 9 bases. This CDR3 has 17 amino acids. Germline lookup yields CDR1 LGHNT and CDR2 FRNRAP. Trimming at V came to 0 bases and at J to 2 bases, leaving 7 bases not matched to a gene. DNA for the CDR3: TGTGCTAGTGGTTTGGTACTTTCGGGACAGGGAAACTATGGCTACACCTTC. Amino acids: CASGLVLSGQGNYGYTF.

The V and J genes are TRBV5-4 and TRBJ2-1, with 9 nucleotides matching TRBD1. J was trimmed by 8 bases and V by 4 bases; bases with no gene match: 7. CDR1 and CDR2 from the germline V gene are SGHNT and YYREEE (reference sequence). This CDR3 contains 14 residues. This CDR3 is CASSARDRAHEQFF. CDR3 DNA sequence: TGTGCCAGCAGCGCCCGGGACAGGGCCCATGAGCAGTTCTTC.

The rearrangement uses TRBV6-5 and TRBJ2-1; 8 bases fit TRBD1. CDR1 and CDR2 (germline): MNHEY, SVGAGI. The V and J ends lost 6 bases and 7 bases, in that order; junction bases with no gene match: 11. The CDR3 totals 15 residues. The DNA of the CDR3 is TGTGCCAGCAGCCGACTCGACAGGGGACGGAATGAGCAGTTCTTC. This sequence encodes CASSRLDRGRNEQFF.

The count of this clone is one. DNA of the CDR3: TGTGCCTGGAGTTTTTGGGGGGACGGTCAGCCCCAGCATTTT. It encodes CAWSFWGDGQPQHF. J is TRBJ1-5 and V is TRBV30; D perhaps matches TRBD1 (5 bases). Germline V CDR1 and CDR2: GTSNPN, SVGIG (reference sequence). V lost 2 bases to trimming and J lost 6 bases, with 14 bases between them. This CDR3 region has 14 residues.

This chain uses TRBV9 with TRBJ1-2; TRBD1 matches 9 bases. This CDR3 is 17 amino acids long. The germline CDR1 and CDR2 sequences are SGDLS and YYNGEE. V was clipped by 0 bases and J by 4 bases; unmatched bases: 10. CDR3 nucleotide sequence: TGTGCCAGCAGCGTAGCTGTGGCGGGACAGGGTTCCTATGGCTACACCTTC. Its translation is CASSVAVAGQGSYGYTF. The whole variable domain, remainder taken from reference TRBV9 and TRBJ1-2, is DSGVTQTPKHLITATGQRVTLRCSPRSGDLSVYWYQQSLDQGLQFLIQYYNGEERAKGNILERFSAQQFPDLHSELNLSSLELGDSALYFCASSVAVAGQGSYGYTFGSGTRLTVV.